This TCR beta chain was identified during a study of CD8 T cells in Susac syndrome. CD8+ and CD4+ T cells taken from blood had their TCR beta sequenced. Negative magnetic isolation gave CD8+ and CD4+ cells; FACS enriched CD8+ TEMRA. General study findings and limits: It was acknowledged in the study that its TCR sequencing and HLA analysis involved a relatively small number of individuals.

A remark on this clonotype: The target antigen is unknown.

V was shortened by 0 bases and J by 5 bases, with 10 bases between the two germline ends. From germline, CDR1 is SGDLS and CDR2 YYNGEE. The CDR3 sequence is 14 residues long. cDNA came from 0.5 to 1 ug RNA primed by random hexamers. TCR beta CDR3 was amplified by immunoSEQ multiplex PCR. This amplification extended across 54 Vbeta and 13 Jbeta segments. TCRdb analysed the immunoSEQ multiplex PCR reads with MiXCR anew, one entry per CDR3 protein. The sample contains around 130,000 distinct CDR3 sequences, around nine tenths of which appear only once. This TCR derives from a human donor with multiple sclerosis. The genes are TRBV9 and TRBJ2-3; the D is unclear. Sequenced material: CD8+ T cells from PBMCs. The CDR3 sequence: CASSVVGIGDTQYF. The DNA for the CDR3 is TGTGCCAGCAGCGTAGTGGGGATCGGAGATACGCAGTATTTT. Looking up the rest from reference TRBV9 and TRBJ2-3 gives the full variable domain: DSGVTQTPKHLITATGQRVTLRCSPRSGDLSVYWYQQSLDQGLQFLIQYYNGEERAKGNILERFSAQQFPDLHSELNLSSLELGDSALYFCASSVVGIGDTQYFGPGTRLTVL.